This entry lists 27 T cell receptor beta chains sequenced from one sample in a study of blood T cell repertoires in COVID-19 (dated by TCRdb to the early 2020s). Libraries came from the immunoSEQ multiplex PCR assay. The clones in this table, taken by TCRdb from immuneACCESS, are in-frame only. Not every clone is retained; where verified, under half of the shortfall comes from an unresolved V gene, and the cause of the rest is unknown. In all, the sample holds more than 300,000 clones, and nearly 90% of those were seen once. The ten largest account for approximately 6% of the sample. Sequencing was performed on PBMCs or T cells enriched from blood (not recorded which). These receptor sequences come from a woman in her 30s who had recovered from COVID-19.

The V call is TRBV15, the J call TRBJ1-3, with D tentatively TRBD1 (5 bases). This CDR3 region has 18 residues. The V end was cut by 3 bases, the J end by 2 bases, with 20 bases between. Looked up from germline, CDR1 is LNHNV and CDR2 is YYDKDF (reference sequence). The CDR3 loop is CATSSPLPNTGTGNTIYF. The DNA of the CDR3 is TGTGCCACCAGCAGCCCTTTACCGAATACAGGAACTGGAAACACCATATATTTT.

This rearrangement joins TRBV7-2 to TRBJ2-3; possible D gene TRBD2, 6 bases. V lost 1 base, J lost 2 bases, and 7 bases lay in between. The germline V gene encodes CDR1 SGHTA and CDR2 FQGNSA. The CDR3 has 14 amino acids. DNA of the CDR3: TGTGCCAGCAGCTTAGGGACTACCACAGATACGCAGTATTTT. Amino acids: CASSLGTTTDTQYF.

The genes are TRBV11-1 and TRBJ1-1; D is perhaps TRBD1 (6 bases). V gave up 0 bases and J gave up 2 bases, with 7 bases separating them. The CDR3 is made up of 14 amino acids. Germline V gives CDR1 SGHAT, CDR2 FQDESV (reference sequence). As DNA, the CDR3 is TGTGCCAGCAGCTTAGCACAGGGTAACACTGAAGCTTTCTTT. It codes for CASSLAQGNTEAFF.

This chain links TRBV5-8 with TRBJ1-1, with unresolved D. V was cut by 4 bases and J by 0 bases, with 10 bases left in between. Germline lookup yields CDR1 SGHTS and CDR2 YDEGEE. The CDR3 runs 14 residues. In DNA, the CDR3 is TGTGCCAGCAGCCCAACCGGGTTGAACACTGAAGCTTTCTTT. This gives the protein CASSPTGLNTEAFF.

CDR3 amino acids: CASSVGGGGPSKEQYF. The DNA for the CDR3 is TGTGCCAGCAGCGTAGGAGGGGGGGGGCCCTCGAAAGAGCAGTACTTC. The rearrangement uses TRBV9 and TRBJ2-7; perhaps TRBD2 as D (7 bases). Germline V gives CDR1 SGDLS, CDR2 YYNGEE. Between the trimmed V and J ends, which lost 0 bases and 7 bases, there was a span of 20 bases. This CDR3 comprises 16 residues.

This chain uses TRBV19 with TRBJ1-4, with D possibly TRBD1 on 5 matching bases. This CDR3 comprises 16 residues. Germline V gene lookup returns CDR1 LNHDA and CDR2 SQIVND (reference sequence). V was pared by 6 bases and J by 5 bases, with 19 bases between. The CDR3 reads CASRSGGAPGNEKLFF. CDR3 nucleotide sequence: TGTGCCAGTAGATCGGGAGGGGCACCCGGCAATGAAAAACTGTTTTTT.

This clone was detected only once. The chain couples TRBV3-1 (or the pseudogene TRBV3-2) to TRBJ1-4; no clear D. Per germline, CDR1 LGHDT and CDR2 YNNKEL (reference sequence). Trimming took off 0 bases at V and 8 bases at J, with 7 bases between the two ends. This CDR3 comprises 13 residues. Here the CDR3 DNA reads TGTGCCAGCAGCCAAGATCGGTACGAAAAACTGTTTTTT. Residues: CASSQDRYEKLFF.

The V gene is TRBV3-1 (or the pseudogene TRBV3-2), the J gene TRBJ1-2, with a possible D match to TRBD1 (5 bases). From germline, CDR1 is LGHDT and CDR2 YNNKEL (reference sequence). The germline V and J ends were trimmed by 1 base and 4 bases, with 10 bases remaining between them. The CDR3 is 14 amino acids. The CDR3 DNA is TGTGCCAGCAGCCAAGGGGGCCGATCCTATGGCTACACCTTC. Protein: CASSQGGRSYGYTF.

The chain joins TRBV5-1 to TRBJ2-5; 8 bases agree with TRBD1. The germline CDR1 and CDR2 sequences are SGHRS and YFSETQ. V trimming: 5 bases; J trimming: 4 bases; junction bases outside the gene matches: 7. The CDR3 is made up of 14 amino acids. CDR3 in DNA: TGCGCCAGCAGGACCGGGACAGGCGGAGAGACCCAGTACTTC. Translated: CASRTGTGGETQYF.

This clone was seen once. The chain has TRBV6-2 or TRBV6-3 and TRBJ2-2; 9 nucleotides match TRBD1. The CDR3 spans 15 residues. CDR1 MNHEY and CDR2 SVGEGT come from the germline V gene. Trimming removed 5 bases from V and 6 bases from J; junction bases left unmatched: 7. This CDR3 reads CASSGRDRVPGELFF. The CDR3, as DNA: TGTGCCAGCAGTGGCCGGGACAGGGTCCCCGGGGAGCTGTTTTTT.

The chain has TRBV5-8 and TRBJ2-2; 8 bases are a match to TRBD1. Germline V gene data show CDR1 as SGHTS and CDR2 as YDEGEE. Trimming at V came to 4 bases and at J to 4 bases, leaving 6 bases not matched to a gene. This CDR3 region has 15 residues. The CDR3 bases are TGTGCCAGCAGCCGTACAGGGGGTGGCACCGGGGAGCTGTTTTTT. Translation: CASSRTGGGTGELFF. Full variable domain (outside the CDR3, taken from reference TRBV5-8 and TRBJ2-2): EAGVTQSPTHLIKTRGQQATLRCSPISGHTSVYWYQQALGLGLQFLLWYDEGEERNRGNFPPRFSGRQFPNYSSELNVNALELEDSALYLCASSRTGGGTGELFFGEGSRLTVL.

This chain uses TRBV7-9 with TRBJ2-7; 7 nucleotides line up with TRBD1. Germline V CDR1 and CDR2: SEHNR, FQNEAQ (reference sequence). The CDR3 covers 13 residues. After removal of 5 bases from V and 3 bases from J, the junction contained 4 bases not matched to a gene. The CDR3 protein is CASSARTGYEQYF. The CDR3 nucleotides read TGTGCCAGCAGCGCCCGGACAGGCTACGAGCAGTACTTC.

The rearrangement joins TRBV6-5 to TRBJ1-4; D ambiguous. Trimming pared 6 bases from V and 2 bases from J, leaving 10 bases between. CDR3 length: 14 residues. Germline V lookup: CDR1 MNHEY, CDR2 SVGAGI. The CDR3: CASSHRSTNEKLFF. The CDR3 nucleotides read TGTGCCAGCAGCCATCGGTCCACTAATGAAAAACTGTTTTTT.

Concerning this clone: One end of the junction varies from germline; a read error may be responsible. V is TRBV7-7 and J is TRBJ2-1; 9 nucleotides match TRBD2. This CDR3 spans 16 amino acids. From germline, CDR1 is SSHAT and CDR2 FNYEAQ (reference sequence). The CDR3 DNA follows: TGTGCTAGCAGCTTGACTAGCGGCCCCCTCGACAATGAGCAGTTCTTC. Amino acids: CASSLTSGPLDNEQFF.

This sequence joins TRBV19 and TRBJ2-7, with a weak D call TRBD2 (6 bases). This CDR3 spans 12 amino acids. Between the trimmed V and J ends, which lost 4 bases and 7 bases, there was a span of 11 bases. Germline CDR1 reads LNHDA; CDR2 reads SQIVND (reference sequence). DNA of the CDR3: TGTGCCAGTAGTACCGGGACTGAAGAGCAGTACTTC. This sequence encodes CASSTGTEEQYF.

This clone was recorded once. The chain joins TRBV30 to TRBJ1-1; D may be TRBD1 (5 bases). Looked up from germline, CDR1 is GTSNPN and CDR2 is SVGIG (reference sequence). The CDR3 has 17 amino acids. The germline V and J ends were trimmed by 2 bases and 0 bases, with 19 bases remaining between them. Written as DNA, the CDR3 is TGTGCCTGGAGTTCGACTAGACGACAGTACATGAACACTGAAGCTTTCTTT. This gives the protein CAWSSTRRQYMNTEAFF.

This sequence joins TRBV30 and TRBJ1-1, with D maybe TRBD1 (6 bases). Germline V gene data show CDR1 as GTSNPN and CDR2 as SVGIG (reference sequence). CDR3 length: 12 amino acids. V was clipped by 1 base and J by 6 bases, with 9 bases between them. The CDR3 DNA sequence: TGTGCCTGGAGTGCGGACAGTGCTGAAGCTTTCTTT. Amino acid sequence: CAWSADSAEAFF.

The V gene is TRBV5-8, the J gene TRBJ1-2; 7 nucleotides match TRBD1. The CDR3 has 12 residues. The V gene's germline CDR1 is SGHTS and CDR2 YDEGEE. J lost 8 bases, V lost 10 bases, and 11 bases had no gene match. CDR3 amino acids: CAGKTRDRGYTF. The CDR3 coding sequence is TGTGCCGGAAAAACCCGGGACAGAGGCTACACCTTC.

This sequence joins TRBV7-9 and TRBJ2-7; 8 bases align to TRBD1. The CDR3 length is 14 residues. V dropped 5 bases and J dropped 4; count of bases not matched to a gene: 7. CDR1 SEHNR and CDR2 FQNEAQ come from the germline V gene (reference sequence). CDR3 sequence reads: CASSTRTGSYEQYF. CDR3 nucleotides: TGTGCCAGCAGCACCCGGACAGGGTCATACGAGCAGTACTTC.

The chain joins TRBV21-1 to TRBJ1-1. TRBV21-1 is flagged as a pseudogene. The CDR3 runs to 15 residues. The CDR3 DNA sequence: TGTGCCAGCAGCGGCCCCGGGGGTCCGGACACTGAAGCTTTCTTT. Residues: CASSGPGGPDTEAFF.

The chain carries TRBV5-5 and TRBJ2-5; tentatively, D is TRBD2 (5 bases). Trimming stripped 3 bases from V and 5 bases from J, with 17 bases between. The germline V gene has CDR1 SGHKS and CDR2 YYEKEE (reference sequence). This CDR3 contains 15 residues. CDR3 nucleotides: TGTGCCAGCAGCTGGAGGACGGAAGTAACGGAGACCCAGTACTTC. Translation gives CASSWRTEVTETQYF.

This clone has just a few counts. The rearrangement uses TRBV11-3 and TRBJ1-3; D is undetermined. V lost 3 bases and J 0 bases, leaving 9 bases between the germline ends. This CDR3 spans 15 amino acids. The germline gives CDR1 SGHNT, CDR2 YENEEA. The CDR3 reads CASSLGASSGNTIYF. CDR3 DNA: TGTGCCAGCAGCTTGGGCGCGAGCTCTGGAAACACCATATATTTT.

This clone was observed a handful of times. V is TRBV24-1 and J is TRBJ1-4; weak D call: TRBD1 (5 bases). V was cut by 7 bases and J by 4 bases, with 42 bases left in between. This CDR3 has 24 residues. The germline V gene has CDR1 KGHDR and CDR2 SFDVKD. As DNA, the CDR3 is TGTGCCACCAGCCGTCGGGAGCCGGAGTTTTTGGCAGCCCTTCACAGGAGCCGTAATGAAAAACTGTTTTTT. As protein: CATSRREPEFLAALHRSRNEKLFF.

The chain's CDR3 is CASSYSKLAGAETQYF. CDR3 DNA sequence: TGTGCCAGCAGTTACTCGAAGTTGGCAGGGGCCGAGACCCAGTACTTC. The chain employs TRBV6-2 or TRBV6-3 and TRBJ2-5; tentative D call: TRBD1 (6 bases). The length of the CDR3 is 16 residues. Trimming left V 0 bases short and J 5 bases short, with 16 bases between. Germline values: CDR1 MNHEY, CDR2 SVGEGT.

The V gene is TRBV13, the J gene TRBJ2-2; tentative D call: TRBD2 (6 bases). V was pared by 6 bases and J by 3 bases, with 8 bases between. This CDR3 has 13 amino acids. The germline gives CDR1 PRHDT, CDR2 FYEKMQ (reference sequence). The CDR3 bases are TGTGCCAGCAGGGCGGGGTACACCGGGGAGCTGTTTTTT. Translated: CASRAGYTGELFF.

This chain links TRBV27 with TRBJ1-1, with D possibly matching TRBD1 (5 bases). CDR1 is MNHEY, CDR2 SMNVEV, per germline (reference sequence). Trimming cost V 7 bases and J 0 bases, with 18 bases left between them. The CDR3 totals 16 residues. CDR3 protein: CASTIGGGRMNTEAFF. The DNA for the CDR3 is TGTGCCAGCACCATCGGGGGGGGTAGAATGAACACTGAAGCTTTCTTT.

The rearrangement joins TRBV15 to TRBJ1-4; TRBD1 is a possible D gene (5 bases). Germline CDR1 reads LNHNV; CDR2 reads YYDKDF (reference sequence). V was pared by 3 bases and J by 5 bases, with 10 bases between. The CDR3 runs 14 residues. This chain's CDR3 is CATSRDNSNEKLFF. CDR3 bases: TGTGCCACCAGCAGGGACAACTCAAATGAAAAACTGTTTTTT.